The source of this T cell receptor (beta chain) is a study of long-term antiretroviral therapy in people with HIV. At survey level, the immunoSEQ assay was run in its v3.0 version. Sequencing used immunoSEQ multiplex PCR; TCRdb keeps in-frame clones, though not all of them. The sample contains some 15,000 clones, 75% to 80% of which appear only once. Only United States sites treated participants with HIV. About this clone itself: Its antigen is not known.

The study, taken as a whole, reports: Upon ART, diversity increased but remained lower than transplant donor controls.

This clonotype was sampled from a woman aged 40 to 50 with HIV. The sample in question was unsorted PBMCs, obtained 0.5 years before starting antiretroviral therapy.

The CDR3 region is CASSLVADGTEAFF. The CDR3 DNA reads as TGTGCCAGCAGCTTGGTCGCCGACGGGACTGAAGCTTTCTTT. The rearrangement links TRBV5-4 to TRBJ1-1; D not certain. Per germline, CDR1 SGHNT and CDR2 YYREEE (reference sequence). The length of the CDR3 is 14 residues. V was pared by 0 bases and J by 5 bases, with 11 bases between.